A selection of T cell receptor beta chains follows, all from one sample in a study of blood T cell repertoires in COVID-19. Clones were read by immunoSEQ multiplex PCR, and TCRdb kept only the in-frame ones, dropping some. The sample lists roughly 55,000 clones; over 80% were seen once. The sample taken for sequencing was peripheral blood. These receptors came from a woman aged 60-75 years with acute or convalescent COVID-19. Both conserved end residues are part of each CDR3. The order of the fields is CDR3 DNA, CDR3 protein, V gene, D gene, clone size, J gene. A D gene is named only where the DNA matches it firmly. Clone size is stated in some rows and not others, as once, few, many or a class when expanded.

TGTGCCAGCACGGGCAGGGGAAGCGAAAAACTGTTTTTT | CASTGRGSEKLFF | TRBV27 | - | - | TRBJ1-4
TGTGCCAGTAGTATGAGGAGGCAGTCGGCCTCTGAAGCTTTCTTT | CASSMRRQSASEAFF | TRBV19 | - | once | TRBJ1-1
TGCGCCAGCAGCTTGTTGGGACTAGCGATACAAGAGACCCAGTACTTC | CASSLLGLAIQETQYF | TRBV5-1 | TRBD2 | - | TRBJ2-5
TGTGCCAGCAGAAGGAACACCCAAGCGTCCGGAAACACCATATATTTT | CASRRNTQASGNTIYF | TRBV2 | - | - | TRBJ1-3
TGTGCCTGGAGTGTACGGCCAGGCTATGGCTACACCTTC | CAWSVRPGYGYTF | TRBV30 | - | once | TRBJ1-2
TGTGCCAGCAGCCAAGAATTGAGAACAACTAATGAAAAACTGTTTTTT | CASSQELRTTNEKLFF | TRBV3-1/TRBV3-2 | - | - | TRBJ1-4
TGTGCCAGCAACCCTCTGGGACAGGGGAATGAAAAACTGTTTTTT | CASNPLGQGNEKLFF | TRBV4-2 | TRBD1 | - | TRBJ1-4
TGTGCCAGCAGTCCTACCGGGACAGGGAACACTGAAGCTTTCTTT | CASSPTGTGNTEAFF | TRBV28 | TRBD1 | - | TRBJ1-1
TGTGCCAGCAGCTTCTACCAGGGGTACACTGAAGCTTTCTTT | CASSFYQGYTEAFF | TRBV5-6 | - | - | TRBJ1-1
TGTGCCAGCAGCTCAACAGGGGGATCCTATAATTCACCCCTCCACTTT | CASSSTGGSYNSPLHF | TRBV7-9 | TRBD1 | - | TRBJ1-6
TGTGCCACCCGGGGGACAGGAGTTTCACCCCTCCACTTT | CATRGTGVSPLHF | TRBV12-3/TRBV12-4 | TRBD1 | - | TRBJ1-6
TGTGCCAGCACCATGACAGGGTCCCTCTACGAGCAGTACTTC | CASTMTGSLYEQYF | TRBV28 | TRBD1 | few | TRBJ2-7
TGTGCCAGCAGCTTAACAATGGGGGGCACTGAAGCTTTCTTT | CASSLTMGGTEAFF | TRBV7-3 | - | few | TRBJ1-1
TGTGCCAGCAGCCTCTCTCTTTACACTGAAGCTTTCTTT | CASSLSLYTEAFF | TRBV14 | - | few | TRBJ1-1
TGTGCCAGCAGCTTGGACTCGGGAGTGCTCTACAATGAGCAGTTCTTC | CASSLDSGVLYNEQFF | TRBV5-6 | - | - | TRBJ2-1
TGTGCCAGCAGCCAAGACGGGGCAGGGGGTGGTGGCTACACCTTC | CASSQDGAGGGGYTF | TRBV3-1/TRBV3-2 | TRBD1 | - | TRBJ1-2
TGTGCCAGCAGCCAAGCTCTTGTATCGGGGGAAAGAGGCTACACCTTC | CASSQALVSGERGYTF | TRBV3-1/TRBV3-2 | - | - | TRBJ1-2
TGTGCCTCGTCGGCGCAGGGCAATCAGCCCCAGCATTTT | CASSAQGNQPQHF | TRBV30 | - | once | TRBJ1-5
TGTGCCAGCAGTTACTCTGGGGGCGTCGTTGAAAAACTGTTTTTT | CASSYSGGVVEKLFF | TRBV6-5 | - | - | TRBJ1-4
TGTGCCAGTAGATCTAGCGGATTGTACAATGAGCAGTTCTTC | CASRSSGLYNEQFF | TRBV19 | TRBD2 | - | TRBJ2-1
TGCAGCGTTGAAGATCTAGCCCATCGGGGAGCTTTCTTT | CSVEDLAHRGAFF | TRBV29-1 | - | - | TRBJ1-1
TGTGCCAGCAGTTTCACCGGGACAACCCCCTTAGGCAATCAGCCCCAGCATTTT | CASSFTGTTPLGNQPQHF | TRBV28 | - | - | TRBJ1-5
TGTGCCAGCAGCAAGGTCGAGCATGGGGAAGGAGGCAATGAGCAGTTCTTC | CASSKVEHGEGGNEQFF | TRBV21-1 | - | - | TRBJ2-1
TGTGCCAGCAGCTTTAAACTAGAAGGGTATCCTACGCAGTATTTT | CASSFKLEGYPTQYF | TRBV5-4 | - | - | TRBJ2-3
TGTGCCAGCAGCCAAGGCGGTTGGATGCCCCTACCCGGGGAGCTGTTTTTT | CASSQGGWMPLPGELFF | TRBV3-1/TRBV3-2 | - | - | TRBJ2-2
TGTGCCAGCAGTGACTGGACTAGCGGGAGTGGCTACGAGCAGTACTTC | CASSDWTSGSGYEQYF | TRBV25-1 | TRBD2 | - | TRBJ2-7
TGTGCCAGCATCTCCACAGGGGGGACCGGGGAGCTGTTTTTT | CASISTGGTGELFF | TRBV3-1/TRBV3-2 | TRBD1 | few | TRBJ2-2
TGTGCCAGCAGGGCGGCCGGGACTCACCCTGGAAACACCATATATTTT | CASRAAGTHPGNTIYF | TRBV28 | - | - | TRBJ1-3
TGTGCCTGGACTCCCGGGACAGGGGTTGAGAAACTGTTTTTT | CAWTPGTGVEKLFF | TRBV30 | TRBD1 | - | TRBJ1-4
TGTGCCTGGAGTGGGGGCCCCAATCAGCCCCAGCATTTT | CAWSGGPNQPQHF | TRBV30 | - | few | TRBJ1-5
TGTGCCAGCAGCCGGACGGCTAGCGGGAGCACAGATACGCAGTATTTT | CASSRTASGSTDTQYF | TRBV7-2 | TRBD2 | - | TRBJ2-3
TGTGCCAGCAGTTCAGGGGGCGGAAAGCTCACAACTAATGAAAAACTGTTTTTT | CASSSGGGKLTTNEKLFF | TRBV27 | TRBD1 | - | TRBJ1-4
TGTGCCAGTAGTACCTTAGACAGGGGGAGGAATCAGCCCCAGCATTTT | CASSTLDRGRNQPQHF | TRBV19 | TRBD1 | - | TRBJ1-5
TGTGCCAGCAGCCAAGGGGACAGGAAAGGAGGGAAGGGTCAGCCCCAGCATTTT | CASSQGDRKGGKGQPQHF | TRBV3-1/TRBV3-2 | TRBD1 | - | TRBJ1-5
TGTGCCAGCAGGATATATGACCGGGATGGTACTGAAGCTTTCTTT | CASRIYDRDGTEAFF | TRBV6-6 | - | - | TRBJ1-1
TGTGCCAGCAGTCCTGGACAGGGCTATGGCTACACCTTC | CASSPGQGYGYTF | TRBV25-1 | TRBD1 | once | TRBJ1-2
TGTGCCAGCAGCTCGAGGGGGGGAGTGGGGAATGAGCAGTTCTTC | CASSSRGGVGNEQFF | TRBV7-6 | - | - | TRBJ2-1
TGTGCCAGCAGTGGGTCCCGGGAGCTTAACACAGATACGCAGTATTTT | CASSGSRELNTDTQYF | TRBV2 | - | once | TRBJ2-3
TGTGCCAGCCGACTCTCCGGGACAGGGGAGCAGTACTTC | CASRLSGTGEQYF | TRBV19 | TRBD1 | - | TRBJ2-7
TGCGCCAGCAGCCAAGATTCAAGCTACCAAGAGACCCAGTACTTC | CASSQDSSYQETQYF | TRBV4-1 | - | - | TRBJ2-5
TGTGCCAGCAGTGGAACAGGGGGCACTGAAGCTTTCTTT | CASSGTGGTEAFF | TRBV25-1 | TRBD1 | - | TRBJ1-1
TGTGCCAGCAGCGATCACCGGGACAGTAGTTCACCCCTCCACTTT | CASSDHRDSSSPLHF | TRBV21-1 | - | - | TRBJ1-6
TGTGCCAGCAGTTTGGGCAGGAACTATGGCTACACCTTC | CASSLGRNYGYTF | TRBV12-3/TRBV12-4 | - | - | TRBJ1-2
TGCGCCAGCAGCAACTACGCGGGAGTGTCAGAGACCCAGTACTTC | CASSNYAGVSETQYF | TRBV5-1 | TRBD2 | once | TRBJ2-5
TGTGCCAGCAGTCCTGGAGGACAGATGAACACTGAAGCTTTCTTT | CASSPGGQMNTEAFF | TRBV6-5 | - | - | TRBJ1-1
TGTGCCAGCAGTCGGGACACTGAAGCTTTCTTT | CASSRDTEAFF | TRBV12-3/TRBV12-4 | - | - | TRBJ1-1
TGTGCCAGCAGCATCCGACAGGGAGACACCATATATTTT | CASSIRQGDTIYF | TRBV9 | TRBD1 | - | TRBJ1-3
TGTGCCTGGAGTGAGGGACTAGCGCTCGATGAGCAGTTCTTC | CAWSEGLALDEQFF | TRBV30 | TRBD2 | - | TRBJ2-1
TGTGCCAGTACCACAGGGCCTGAAGCTTTCTTT | CASTTGPEAFF | TRBV12-3/TRBV12-4 | - | once | TRBJ1-1
TGTGCCAGCAGCCCTAGCGGGGGGCCACAAGAGACCCAGTACTTC | CASSPSGGPQETQYF | TRBV3-1/TRBV3-2 | TRBD2 | once | TRBJ2-5
TGTGCCAGTAGTATCGACAGGGGGCTTGGCTATGGCTACACCTTC | CASSIDRGLGYGYTF | TRBV19 | TRBD1 | - | TRBJ1-2
TGTGCCAGCAGCTTTAGACGGACGGGACAGGGGTACAATGAGCAGTTCTTC | CASSFRRTGQGYNEQFF | TRBV11-3 | TRBD1 | - | TRBJ2-1
TGTGCCAGCACCCCCAGGGGGGATCTCTACAATGAGCAGTTCTTC | CASTPRGDLYNEQFF | TRBV6-6 | - | once | TRBJ2-1
TGTGCCAGCAGTGAAGGCAACGGCGGCTATGGCTACACCTTC | CASSEGNGGYGYTF | TRBV25-1 | - | - | TRBJ1-2